Below, 7 T cell receptor beta chains from the same sample are listed, as sequenced in a study of blood T cell repertoires in COVID-19 (dated by TCRdb to the early 2020s). Receptors were amplified or captured by the immunoSEQ multiplex PCR assay. TCRdb obtained this table from immuneACCESS and retained in-frame rearrangements with V and J assigned. These tables miss some clones; where compared with another copy, unresolved V genes account for less than half of the shortfall, and the remainder is unexplained. The sample has about 46,000 clones on record, under 85% of them singletons. Of the sample, approximately 8.3% falls within the top ten clones. The material sequenced was peripheral blood. The receptor set was obtained from a man in his 60s with acute or convalescent COVID-19.

The V call is TRBV2, the J call TRBJ1-5; D is possibly TRBD1 (5 bases). V was pared by 4 bases and J by 7 bases, with 14 bases between. CDR1 and CDR2 (germline): SNHLY, FYNNEI. The length of the CDR3 is 14 residues. In DNA form, the CDR3 reads TGTGCCAGCAGTGGAAGGGACTTGGGACAGCCCCAGCATTTT. Encoded protein: CASSGRDLGQPQHF.

V and J are TRBV7-2 and TRBJ2-5; tentatively, D is TRBD1 (6 bases). V gave up 2 bases and J gave up 2 bases, with 9 bases separating them. The V gene's germline CDR1 is SGHTA and CDR2 FQGNSA. CDR3 length equals 14 residues. The CDR3 region is CASSLQGLQETQYF. The CDR3 DNA is TGTGCCAGCAGCTTACAGGGGCTACAAGAGACCCAGTACTTC. Based on the CDR3 plus reference TRBV7-2 and TRBJ2-5, the full variable domain is GAGVSQSPSNKVTEKGKDVELRCDPISGHTALYWYRQSLGQGLEFLIYFQGNSAPDKSGLPSDRFSAERTGGSVSTLTIQRTQQEDSAVYLCASSLQGLQETQYFGPGTRLLVL.

The chain uses TRBV29-1 and TRBJ1-2; D is perhaps TRBD1 (6 bases). The CDR3 length is 15 residues. Germline values: CDR1 SQVTM, CDR2 ANQGSEA. Deletions cut 0 bases from V and 1 base from J, with 12 bases between. The CDR3 protein is CSVEERGRGNYGYTF. Here the CDR3 DNA reads TGCAGCGTTGAAGAGAGGGGCAGGGGTAACTATGGCTACACCTTC. Based on the CDR3 plus reference TRBV29-1 and TRBJ1-2, the full variable domain is SAVISQKPSRDICQRGTSLTIQCQVDSQVTMMFWYRQQPGQSLTLIATANQGSEATYESGFVIDKFPISRPNLTFSTLTVSNMSPEDSSIYLCSVEERGRGNYGYTFGSGTRLTVV.

V usage is TRBV9 and J usage is TRBJ2-1; a weak D match, TRBD2 (5 bases). The CDR3 is made up of 15 amino acids. The germline CDR1 and CDR2 sequences are SGDLS and YYNGEE. Trimming left V 0 bases short and J 3 bases short, with 10 bases between. CDR3 sequence reads: CASSVGGYLYNEQFF. The CDR3 DNA follows: TGTGCCAGCAGCGTAGGAGGGTACCTCTACAATGAGCAGTTCTTC.

The chain joins TRBV7-9 to TRBJ2-1; 7 bases match TRBD1. V was clipped by 5 bases and J by 6 bases; unmatched bases: 7. CDR3 length: 14 residues. The germline CDR1 and CDR2 sequences are SEHNR and FQNEAQ (reference sequence). The CDR3 nucleotides read TGTGCCAGCAGCCCTGGGACAGATGGCAATGAGCAGTTCTTC. It encodes CASSPGTDGNEQFF.

DNA for the CDR3: TGTGCCAGCAGGCGACTAGCGAGGTTACCCACAGATACGCAGTATTTT. Translating it yields CASRRLARLPTDTQYF. The V and J genes are TRBV7-9 and TRBJ2-3; 8 bases line up with TRBD2. The CDR3 is 16 residues long. V shed 6 bases, J shed 2 bases, and the junction held 10 bases outside the gene matches. Germline CDR1 and CDR2: SEHNR and FQNEAQ (reference sequence).

The rearrangement uses TRBV5-5 and TRBJ1-1, with 12 bases identical to TRBD1. The V gene end was trimmed by 4 bases and the J gene end by 4 bases; junction bases not matched to a gene: 5. The CDR3 is 15 residues long. The germline V gene encodes CDR1 SGHKS and CDR2 YYEKEE (reference sequence). This CDR3 reads CASSTGQGATTEAFF. The CDR3 coding sequence is TGTGCCAGCAGCACGGGACAGGGGGCGACCACTGAAGCTTTCTTT.